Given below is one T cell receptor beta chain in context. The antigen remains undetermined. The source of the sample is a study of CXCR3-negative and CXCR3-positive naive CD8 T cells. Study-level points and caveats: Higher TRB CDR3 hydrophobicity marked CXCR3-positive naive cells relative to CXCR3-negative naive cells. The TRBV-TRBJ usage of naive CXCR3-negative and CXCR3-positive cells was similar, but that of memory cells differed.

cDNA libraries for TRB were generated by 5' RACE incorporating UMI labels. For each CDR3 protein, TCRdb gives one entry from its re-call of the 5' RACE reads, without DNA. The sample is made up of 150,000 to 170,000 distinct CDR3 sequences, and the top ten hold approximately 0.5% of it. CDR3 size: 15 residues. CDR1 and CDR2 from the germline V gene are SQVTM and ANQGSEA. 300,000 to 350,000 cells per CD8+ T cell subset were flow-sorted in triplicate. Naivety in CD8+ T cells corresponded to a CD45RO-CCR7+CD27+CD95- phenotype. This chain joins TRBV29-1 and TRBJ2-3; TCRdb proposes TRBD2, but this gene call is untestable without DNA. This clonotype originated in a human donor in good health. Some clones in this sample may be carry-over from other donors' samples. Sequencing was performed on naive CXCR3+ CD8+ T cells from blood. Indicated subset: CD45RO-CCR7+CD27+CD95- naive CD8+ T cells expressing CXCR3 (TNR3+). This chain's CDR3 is CSVEDRRTTSDTQYF.